This T cell receptor (beta chain) was documented in a study of blood T cell repertoires in COVID-19. Overall study context: Sites across the United States, Italy and Spain contributed samples from acute and convalescent COVID-19. In each case, the material was cDNA or gDNA derived from T cells, B-cell-depleted T cells, or PBMCs.

In the study's own analysis: Cell counts per sample came from amplifying reference gene primers. Method: immunoSEQ multiplex PCR; TCRdb's copy keeps in-frame clones and lacks some. D and trimming come from the DNA, and the V and J calls and clone size come from that table. The sample gives about 81,000 clones, 91% of which show up once; 1.5% to 2% is in the top ten. With 6 bases clipped from V and 1 base from J, the junction kept 6 bases outside the gene matches. This CDR3 contains 14 residues. Germline assignment: CDR1 MDHEN and CDR2 SYDVKM. The sequence was collected from a woman between 50 and 59 years old in a cohort sampled during active COVID-19. J is TRBJ2-7 and V is TRBV28; 7 nucleotides line up with TRBD2. Sequenced material: peripheral blood. The CDR3 DNA follows: TGTGCCAGCAGGGGGGGAGGGCGTTCCTACGAGCAGTACTTC. Translation gives CASRGGGRSYEQYF.